This section outlines one T cell receptor (beta chain) sequence together with its context. Its specificity is unknown. PCR primers comprised 60 Vbeta and 13 Jbeta primers. Per the study methods: In a later analysis, some 80 million unique TCR beta chains included roughly 11 million shared by two or more donors. Some clones are missing from TCRdb's copy, which holds only in-frame ones; the method was immunoSEQ multiplex PCR. V, J and clone size are those of that table, while D and trimming were read from the DNA. This repertoire includes about 110,000 clones. This entry comes from a study of cytomegalovirus exposure and HLA in healthy donors. Study-wide results and limits: Sequencing probably produced one cluster of sequence variants that were highly shared. Later analysis identified 16,000 or so TCR beta sequences associated with HLA alleles, using a false discovery rate threshold of 0.05.

CDR1 and CDR2 (germline): LNHDA, SQIVND (reference sequence). The CDR3 sequence is 15 residues long. The V gene end was trimmed by 3 bases and the J gene end by 7 bases; junction bases not matched to a gene: 8. The clonotype originates from a man aged 30 to 39 in good health and CMV-seronegative. Sequences were obtained from PBMCs. This chain links TRBV19 with TRBJ1-5, with TRBD1 identical over 8 bases. The DNA for the CDR3 is TGTGCCAGTAGTATGATTCCAGGGGGCGACCAGCCCCAGCATTTT. This encodes CASSMIPGGDQPQHF.